This TCR beta chain was documented in a study of PD-L1 blockade in urothelial cancer. The wider study: The analyses of blood took place 3 weeks (second dose) and 6 weeks after treatment start. Study results and caveats: For durable-benefit patients, tumor-associated blood clones expanded more at 3 weeks.

Each PCR received spiked synthetic TCR analog templates. Profiled with immunoSEQ multiplex PCR; TCRdb holds only in-frame clones, not every one. Of 130,000 or so clones in the sample, 84% were seen once. CDR3 size: 14 residues. Germline CDR1 is SGHDT and CDR2 is YYEEEE. Trimming stripped 2 bases from V and 0 bases from J, with 6 bases between. A note on this clone: What it recognizes is unknown.

Time point in this sample: pretreatment peripheral blood. The TCR comes from a man between 45 and 60 years old with urothelial cancer. The sample was PBMCs, taken around atezolizumab (anti-PD-L1) treatment. The V gene is TRBV5-6, the J gene TRBJ1-5; D not resolved. CDR3 loop: CASSFYGSNQPQHF. The DNA for the CDR3 is TGTGCCAGCAGCTTCTACGGTAGCAATCAGCCCCAGCATTTT.